The clone carrying this TCR beta chain is medium-sized by share. What it binds is unknown. The data derive from a study of HIV-infected children after antiretroviral therapy interruption. Study-level background: Weeks 0, 12, interruption end (24 or 48), and about 3 years post-study gave interruption-arm samples. Study-wide findings and caveats: By the end of treatment interruption, naive CD4+ clonality (Gini) increased. Naive CD4+ CDR3 sharing between time points fell after interruption began.

The CDR3 sequence is 16 residues long. V lost 3 bases, J lost 4 bases, and 21 bases lay in between. CDR1 is DFQATT and CDR2 is SNEGSKA in the germline V gene (reference sequence). Unique molecular identifiers were included in an RNA-based 3' RACE TCR library. TCRdb redid the calling of the 3' RACE reads with MiXCR, one entry per CDR3 protein. The data show some 16,000 distinct CDR3 sequences, nearly 3.5% seen once. The treatment was: PENTA 11 planned treatment interruption arm or continuous ART arm. Cryopreserved PBMC samples required at least 5 million viable cells. The origin of this receptor is a child between 2 and 17 years old with HIV. The chain has TRBV20-1 and TRBJ1-1, with D possibly matching TRBD1 (5 bases). This specimen consisted of CD45RA+ CD4+ T cells from PBMCs, obtained from a donor given antiretroviral therapy, either interrupted or continuous. Subset of the sample: naive CD4+ CD45RA+ CD45RO- T cells. The CDR3 is CSASHKPGQGGTEAFF. The DNA of the CDR3 is TGCAGTGCTAGTCATAAGCCCGGGCAGGGAGGCACTGAAGCTTTCTTT.